Included here is one T cell receptor beta chain sequence, with context. Its specificity is not known. This sample was taken from a study of CD8+CD57+ T cells in acquired aplastic anemia. Overall study context: Sorted CD4+ and CD8+ cells gave a mean 3.2 ug DNA, range roughly 0.18 to 30 ug. Where healthy donors were concerned, CD4+ cells averaged around 9.9 million reads.

The TCR beta profiling, which covered VDJ combination and CDR3 sequence, was carried out using genomic DNA as the template. From the reads, TCRdb called clonotypes with MiXCR, one entry per CDR3 protein. Of over 150,000 distinct CDR3 sequences listed, about 48% are singletons. Germline assignment: CDR1 SNHLY and CDR2 FYNNEI. The CDR3 sequence is 12 residues long. The germline V and J ends were trimmed by 6 bases and 4 bases, with 9 bases remaining between them. General study points: Simpson's diversity of CD8+ cells was not significantly different in patients compared with controls. Patients and controls were found to share around 30 CD8+ CDR3 sequences.

This clonotype was obtained from a human donor in good health. V is TRBV2 and J is TRBJ2-5; D remains ambiguous. Source material: sorted CD4+, CD8+, or CD8+CD57+ T cells (not recorded which) from PBMCs. In DNA form, the CDR3 reads TGTGCCAGCAGCGGGCAAGGAGAGACCCAGTACTTC. This sequence encodes CASSGQGETQYF.